Listed below are T cell receptor beta chains from one sample, sequenced in a study of response to subunit inactivated influenza vaccine. TCRdb called the RT-PCR reads again in MiXCR, with one record for every CDR3 protein. The repertoire holds 600,000 to 850,000 distinct CDR3 sequences, with about 14% as singletons. The starting material was PBMCs from blood, obtained 14 days before vaccination. All receptors come from a man aged 50-59 years who received an inactivated influenza vaccine. The conserved cysteine and the conserved F or W are not part of the CDR3 here.

>TRBV30|TRBJ2-5
AWTPGSPQETQY
>TRBV28|TRBJ2-1
ASNGLGQEQF
>TRBV7-8|TRBJ2-7
ASSIRGGPSVYEQY
>TRBV24-1|TRBJ2-3
ATSDGDGHYGTDTQY
>TRBV14|TRBJ1-1
ASSQDQGRGLNTEAF
>TRBV6-5|TRBJ1-6
ASSLSGRALSPLH
>TRBV12-3/TRBV12-4|TRBJ1-2
ASSPGPKDGYT
>TRBV12-3/TRBV12-4|TRBJ1-6
ASSSGFRGPSNSPLH
>TRBV11-2|TRBJ2-7
ASAGTRYSYEQY
>TRBV12-3/TRBV12-4|TRBJ2-3
ASGEVLERTDTQY
>TRBV21-1|TRBJ2-7
ASSVSLGSGSRNEQY
>TRBV20-1|TRBJ2-7
SAREPGARGEQY
>TRBV5-8|TRBJ1-1
ASSWGGAPTAF
>TRBV20-1|TRBJ1-4
SAQTGVYEKLF
>TRBV9|TRBJ2-1
ASSLAGRLLWNEQF
>TRBV20-1|TRBJ2-7
SARAVRDQTHREQY
>TRBV20-1|TRBJ1-1
SAFGNTEAF
>TRBV6-1|TRBJ2-7
ATAAGGDDEQY
>TRBV7-2|TRBJ1-2
ASSQGDRRGGYT
>TRBV30|TRBJ2-7
AWSKGGAGGYYEQY
>TRBV11-2|TRBJ1-2
ASSLGGLDGYT
>TRBV10-3|TRBJ2-7
AISVGDPTGGIGTRQY
>TRBV7-9|TRBJ2-7
ASSWWGGTHEQY
>TRBV7-2|TRBJ2-5
ASSRDRAQETQY
>TRBV5-1|TRBJ2-3
ASSLGRPGLAGSTDTQY
>TRBV29-1|TRBJ2-1
SVEDLTSGRTDEQF
>TRBV10-3|TRBJ2-3
AISVLPSGGRTDTQY
>TRBV7-6|TRBJ1-6
ASSPVQGMGSPLH
>TRBV20-1|TRBJ2-5
SANGVAGGGETQY
>TRBV24-1|TRBJ2-3
ATSDSLSGGDTQY
>TRBV14|TRBJ1-4
ASSPRGGLFPEKLF
>TRBV16|TRBJ2-1
ASSQFLQAYNEQF
>TRBV29-1|TRBJ2-1
SVLGLFISGEQF
>TRBV6-1|TRBJ1-2
ASSTGGNSYGYT